This entry lists 27 T cell receptor beta chains sequenced from one sample in a study of tumor and adjacent non-tumor tissue in lung cancer. The template was RNA from unsorted bulk tissue. Distant lung tissue was collected more than 3 cm away from the tumor edge. TCRbeta libraries were built with three rounds of nested PCR, modified from ARM-PCR. MiXCR was run by TCRdb on the multiplex PCR reads, yielding one entry per CDR3 protein. The table records some 99,000 distinct CDR3 sequences, 60% to 80% of them present only once. The sequenced material came from distant non-tumor lung tissue. The receptor source for this set is a man aged 55 to 69 with non-small cell lung cancer.

To note about this clonotype: The conserved closing phenylalanine or tryptophan is absent in this CDR3, likely reflecting a read error. The chain employs TRBV5-1 and TRBJ1-4; possible D gene TRBD1, 5 bases. The CDR3 is 16 residues long. V dropped 3 bases and J dropped 6 bases, with 18 bases sitting between them. Germline CDR1 SGHRS, CDR2 YFSETQ. The CDR3 DNA is TGCGCCAGCAGCTCAATACAGAGGACATTACATGAAAAACTGTTTCTT. The encoded protein is CASSSIQRTLHEKLFL.

This clonotype was observed at least ten times. The J gene is TRBJ1-4, the V gene TRBV12-3 or TRBV12-4, with TRBD1 matching over 7 bases. The CDR3 sequence is 15 residues long. The V segment lost 5 bases and the J segment 7 bases; nucleotides outside the gene matches: 10. The CDR3 region is CASSQLQGMGEKLFF. The CDR3 DNA reads TGTGCCAGCAGTCAACTACAGGGGATGGGTGAAAAACTGTTTTTT.

Details on this clonotype: A much more abundant neighbour one base away suggests this may be a read error. The chain employs TRBV29-1 and TRBJ2-5; D is ambiguous. The CDR3 sequence is 13 residues long. Germline V gives CDR1 SQVTM, CDR2 ANQGSEA. The CDR3 nucleotides are TGCAGCGTTGTCGGGCACTTCCAAGAGACCCGGTACTTC. As protein: CSVVGHFQETRYF.

Worth noting for this clonotype: This sequence may be a read error, since a much larger clone differs from it by one base. The CDR3 loop is CASTTGIKELLF. The CDR3 region has the DNA TGTGCCAGCACGACAGGTATCAAGGAGCTGTTATTT. The rearrangement uses TRBV28 and TRBJ2-2, with D perhaps matching TRBD1 (6 bases). The length of the CDR3 is 12 residues. The V gene's germline CDR1 is MDHEN and CDR2 SYDVKM. Looking up the rest from reference TRBV28 and TRBJ2-2 gives the full variable domain: DVKVTQSSRYLVKRTGEKVFLECVQDMDHENMFWYRQDPGLGLRLIYFSYDVKMKEKGDIPEGYSVSREKKERFSLILESASTNQTSMYLCASTTGIKELLFGEGSRLTVL.

Comment on this clonotype: This likely comes from a read error, as the CDR3 has no conserved phenylalanine or tryptophan at its end. The DNA is omitted, as the CDR3 cannot be located on it reliably, and the CDR3 follows TCRdb's listing. The chain joins TRBV5-5 to TRBJ1-5. The CDR3 region is 15 residues in length, termini included. CDR1 and CDR2 from the germline V gene are SGHKS and YYEKEE (reference sequence). CDR3: CASSLDPNSNQPKHY.

This clonotype appeared many times. J is TRBJ2-1 and V is TRBV6-1; no firm D call. Germline-derived CDR1 and CDR2 are MNHNS and SASEGT. The CDR3 spans 12 residues. Deletions cut 6 bases from V and 5 bases from J, with 8 bases between. Here the CDR3 reads CASSVFNNEQFF. In DNA form, the CDR3 reads TGTGCCAGCAGCGTCTTTAACAATGAGCAGTTCTTC.

The V gene is TRBV2, the J gene TRBJ2-1; D is possibly TRBD1 or TRBD2 (5 bases each). V lost 6 bases and J lost 8, with 20 bases in between. This CDR3 has 15 amino acids. Germline-derived CDR1 and CDR2 are SNHLY and FYNNEI. In DNA form, the CDR3 reads TGTGCCAGCAGGCCCGGGACCCGGGCTGGCGATGAGCAGTTCTTC. It is translated as CASRPGTRAGDEQFF.

Worth noting for this clonotype: A read error may produce the germline difference seen at one junction end. This chain connects TRBV6-6 to TRBJ1-3, with D uncertain. Germline loops: CDR1 MNHNY, CDR2 SVGAGI (reference sequence). The CDR3 length is 16 residues. This chain's CDR3 is CATSYSDARSGDTIYF. CDR3 nucleotide sequence: TGTGCCACCAGTTACTCGGACGCCCGCTCTGGAGACACCATATATTTT.

Only a few counts were recorded for this clonotype. CDR3 sequence (DNA): TGCAGTGCTAGCAGCACTAGCGGGAGCACCTACGAGCAGTACTTC. Protein sequence: CSASSTSGSTYEQYF. The rearrangement joins TRBV20-1 to TRBJ2-7; 11 bases align to TRBD2. There are 15 residues in the CDR3. Germline-derived CDR1 and CDR2 are DFQATT and SNEGSKA (reference sequence). V dropped 3 bases and J dropped 2; count of bases not matched to a gene: 6.

Details on this clonotype: The conserved phenylalanine or tryptophan normally closing the CDR3 is absent here, so this likely arose from a read error. No DNA is shown, since the ends of the CDR3 on it are uncertain; the CDR3 is the one TCRdb lists. The V gene is TRBV12-3 or TRBV12-4, the J gene TRBJ1-2. The CDR3 totals 13 residues, both ends included. CDR3 region: CASSSTVAYGYTY.

J is TRBJ2-1 and V is TRBV6-4, with D possibly TRBD2 on 5 matching bases. V shed 5 bases and J shed 9 bases, with 17 bases lying between them. Germline CDR1 and CDR2: MRHNA and SNTAGT. CDR3 size: 14 residues. The CDR3, as DNA: TGTGCCAGCAGTTACGGCCCAGCGGCCAGTGAGCAGTTCTTC. Translation gives CASSYGPAASEQFF.

This clonotype was seen repeatedly, ten times or more. At one boundary the junction diverges from the germline segment, which might be a read error. The chain joins TRBV5-4 to TRBJ1-3; D is unresolved. Germline-derived CDR1 and CDR2 are SGHNT and YYREEE (reference sequence). The CDR3 contains 13 residues. CDR3 sequence: CTSSLSSGNTIYF. The CDR3, as DNA: TGTACCAGCAGCTTAAGCTCTGGAAACACCATATATTTT. Complete variable domain (other parts from reference TRBV5-4 and TRBJ1-3): ETGVTQSPTHLIKTRGQQVTLRCSSQSGHNTVSWYQQALGQGPQFIFQYYREEENGRGNFPPRFSGLQFPNYSSELNVNALELDDSALYLCTSSLSSGNTIYFGEGSWLTVV.

This clonotype was counted a few times. One end of the junction fails to match germline, which may point to a read error. J is TRBJ2-7 and V is TRBV6-5; 8 positions agree with TRBD1. CDR3 length: 15 amino acids. CDR1 is MNHEY, CDR2 SVGAGI, per germline. CDR3 bases: TGTGCCAGAAGTTACTCTGGGACAGGCGAACGGGAGCAATACTTC. This gives the protein CARSYSGTGEREQYF.

Many counts were recorded for this clonotype. The V call is TRBV28, the J call TRBJ1-6; 7 bases are a match to TRBD1. The CDR3 totals 15 residues. Germline trimming cut 6 bases from V and 2 bases from J; bases unmatched to any gene: 4. Germline values: CDR1 MDHEN, CDR2 SYDVKM. CDR3 in DNA: TGTGCCAGCAGCCCTGGGACAGCCTATAATTCACCCCTCCACTTT. Encoded protein: CASSPGTAYNSPLHF.

A remark on this clonotype: Sequence at one end of the junction differs from germline and may be a read error. The V call is TRBV20-1, the J call TRBJ2-7; D may be TRBD2 (6 bases). CDR3 size: 13 residues. Germline values: CDR1 DFQATT, CDR2 SNEGSKA (reference sequence). CDR3 residues: CSTSSGSAYEQYF. The CDR3 DNA reads as TGCAGTACTAGCTCGGGATCAGCCTACGAGCAGTACTTC.

This clonotype was picked up a small number of times. The gene calls are TRBV10-3 and TRBJ1-2, with unresolved D. Germline lookup yields CDR1 ENHRY and CDR2 SYGVKD. The V end lost 7 bases, the J end lost 8 bases, and 20 bases lay between the germline ends. There are 14 residues in the CDR3. The CDR3 protein is CAITESGSGGGYTF. In DNA form, the CDR3 reads TGTGCCATCACCGAGTCAGGCTCCGGCGGCGGCTACACCTTC.

Remarks on this clonotype: The junction shows a germline mismatch at one end, possibly a read error. V and J are TRBV11-2 and TRBJ1-4; 7 bases are a match to TRBD1. The V gene's germline CDR1 is SGHAT and CDR2 FQNNGV. The length of the CDR3 is 15 residues. The CDR3 reads CASSPWKDRSGELFF. The CDR3 region has the DNA TGCGCCAGCAGCCCATGGAAGGACAGGAGTGGAGAACTGTTTTTT. The whole variable domain, remainder taken from reference TRBV11-2 and TRBJ1-4, is EAGVAQSPRYKIIEKRQSVAFWCNPISGHATLYWYQQILGQGPKLLIQFQNNGVVDDSQLPKDRFSAERLKGVDSTLKIQPAKLEDSAVYLCASSPWKDRSGELFFGSGTQLSVL.

As for this clonotype: One end of the junction does not line up with germline, which may come from a read error. The V gene is TRBV6-2 or TRBV6-3, the J gene TRBJ2-1; TRBD2 matches at 7 bases. The CDR3 is made up of 17 amino acids. The V gene's germline CDR1 is MNHEY and CDR2 SVGEGT. The CDR3 is CASSYGLVGAGYNEQLF. Here the CDR3 DNA reads TGTGCCAGCAGTTACGGACTAGTCGGGGCCGGGTACAATGAGCAGTTATTC.

Comment on this clonotype: This sequence may be a read error, since a much larger clone differs from it by one base. The CDR3 does not end in the conserved phenylalanine or tryptophan, so this is likely a read error. The gene calls are TRBV5-4 and TRBJ1-4, with TRBD1 identical over 8 bases. Germline values: CDR1 SGHNT, CDR2 YYREEE (reference sequence). J gave up 4 bases and V 4 bases, and 6 bases lay outside the gene matches. CDR3 length: 15 amino acids. The chain's CDR3 is CASSEDRGYNEKLFS. DNA of the CDR3: TGTGCCAGCAGCGAAGACAGGGGATATAATGAAAAACTGTTTTCT.

As to this clonotype: Since a much larger clone is just one base distant, this may be a read error. CDR3 sequence reads: CSASSGKHMYNNEQFF. The CDR3 nucleotides are TGCAGTGCTAGTTCAGGGAAGCATATGTATAACAATGAGCAGTTCTTC. The rearrangement joins TRBV20-1 to TRBJ2-1; weak D call: TRBD1 (5 bases). Trimming cost V 3 bases and J 5 bases, with 20 bases left between them. This CDR3 is built from 16 residues. The germline gives CDR1 DFQATT, CDR2 SNEGSKA (reference sequence).

In regard to this clonotype: A much more abundant neighbour one base away suggests this may be a read error. The chain couples TRBV7-9 to TRBJ2-3, with a possible D match to TRBD1 (5 bases). In germline, CDR1 is SEHNR, CDR2 FQNEAQ (reference sequence). The CDR3 has 14 amino acids. Trimming removed 3 bases from V and 4 bases from J, with 11 bases in between. The CDR3 loop reads CASSFATGPDTQYF. Here the CDR3 DNA reads TGTGCCAGCAGCTTTGCCACAGGCCCAGATACGCAGTATTTT.

This clonotype has only one observation. Mismatch with germline at one junction end may stem from a read error. The V call is TRBV6-6, the J call TRBJ1-1; D uncertain. CDR3 length equals 14 residues. The germline V gene encodes CDR1 MNHNY and CDR2 SVGAGI (reference sequence). Here the CDR3 reads CASRPYLVESDAFF. In DNA, the CDR3 is TGTGCCAGCAGACCCTACTTGGTGGAGTCTGATGCTTTCTTT.

The chain recombines TRBV11-3 with TRBJ2-3; 11 bases agree with TRBD2. The CDR3 extends over 16 amino acids. V shed 9 bases and J 5 bases; nucleotides not matched to a gene: 13. Per germline, CDR1 SGHNT and CDR2 YENEEA. The CDR3 bases are TGTGCCAGTAGCACGGGTCTAGCGGGAGGCATAGATACGCAGTATTTT. It encodes CASSTGLAGGIDTQYF.

As to this clonotype: The junction differs from germline at one of its ends, possibly a read error. The rearrangement joins TRBV5-1 to TRBJ2-1; 7 bases are shared with TRBD1. This CDR3 contains 15 residues. Germline loops: CDR1 SGHRS, CDR2 YFSETQ. This CDR3 reads CANSLSGQTYNEQFF. The CDR3 coding sequence is TGCGCCAACAGCTTATCGGGACAGACTTACAATGAGCAGTTCTTC.

Note on this clonotype: Relative to the germline gene, one junction end is altered; a read error may explain this. J is TRBJ2-7 and V is TRBV4-3, with 8 bases lining up with TRBD2. The CDR3 is made up of 14 amino acids. Germline V gene data show CDR1 as LGHNA and CDR2 as YSLEER. CDR3 DNA sequence: TGCGCCAACAGCCCAGGACTAGCCGACTACGAGCAGTACTTC. This encodes CANSPGLADYEQYF.

The rearrangement links TRBV5-1 to TRBJ2-7; D may be TRBD2 (5 bases). The germline V and J ends were trimmed by 0 bases and 4 bases, with 11 bases remaining between them. The germline CDR1 and CDR2 sequences are SGHRS and YFSETQ. The CDR3 totals 14 residues. CDR3 DNA sequence: TGCGCCAGCAGCTTGGACACCTCGGGATACGAGCAGTACTTC. It yields the protein CASSLDTSGYEQYF.

A note on this clonotype: The CDR3 ends on some other residue instead of the conserved phenylalanine or tryptophan, so this is likely a read error. The DNA is left out, because the CDR3 cannot be placed on it with certainty; the CDR3 is given as TCRdb lists it. The chain carries TRBV11-3 and TRBJ2-5; the listed D gene, TRBD2, was not tested against the DNA. The CDR3 length is 15 residues, termini included. From germline, CDR1 is SGHNT and CDR2 YENEEA. This CDR3 reads CASSLDRGLRETHYL.